The 7 T cell receptor beta chains in this list originate from one sample, sequenced in a study of T cell responses to AZD1222 COVID-19 vaccine. The protocol was immunoSEQ multiplex PCR, while the TCRdb copy is restricted to in-frame clones and leaves out a portion. The table lists around 130,000 clones, more than 85% of them singletons. The material was peripheral blood, obtained 28 days after the second AZD1222 dose. The receptor set was obtained from an adult who received the AZD1222 COVID-19 vaccine.

This clone was seen only once. V gene TRBV5-4 combines with J gene TRBJ2-5; D might be TRBD1 or TRBD2, each matching 5 bases. Trimming removed 2 bases from V and 1 base from J, with 9 bases in between. The germline CDR1 and CDR2 sequences are SGHNT and YYREEE (reference sequence). The CDR3 is 14 amino acids. The CDR3 DNA reads as TGTGCCAGCAGCTTCCCTGGGACCCAAGAGACCCAGTACTTC. As protein: CASSFPGTQETQYF.

The V and J genes are TRBV19 and TRBJ1-6, with D maybe TRBD1 (6 bases). From germline, CDR1 is LNHDA and CDR2 SQIVND (reference sequence). V was cut by 6 bases and J by 6 bases, with 9 bases left in between. The CDR3 covers 13 residues. CDR3 nucleotide sequence: TGTGCCAGTAGGGACAGCCTTAATTCACCCCTCCACTTT. It codes for CASRDSLNSPLHF. Full variable domain (outside the CDR3, taken from reference TRBV19 and TRBJ1-6): DGGITQSPKYLFRKEGQNVTLSCEQNLNHDAMYWYRQDPGQGLRLIYYSQIVNDFQKGDIAEGYSVSREKKESFPLTVTSAQKNPTAFYLCASRDSLNSPLHFGNGTRLTVT.

V usage is TRBV4-2 and J usage is TRBJ1-5; 8 nucleotides align to TRBD1. Germline V CDR1 and CDR2: LGHNA, YNFKEQ. CDR3 length: 16 residues. V was pared by 4 bases and J by 4 bases, with 9 bases of the junction left unmatched. The CDR3 region is CASSPTGVLGNQPQHF. The CDR3 DNA reads TGTGCCAGCAGCCCGACAGGGGTTTTAGGGAATCAGCCCCAGCATTTT.

V and J are TRBV7-9 and TRBJ1-1; D gene ambiguous. Trimming removed 2 bases from V and 2 bases from J, with 12 bases in between. Germline V CDR1 and CDR2: SEHNR, FQNEAQ (reference sequence). The CDR3 runs to 15 residues. For the CDR3, the DNA is TGTGCCAGCAGCTTAACGGGGTTAGGAAACACTGAAGCTTTCTTT. Amino acid sequence: CASSLTGLGNTEAFF.

V gene TRBV6-5 combines with J gene TRBJ1-2; D is perhaps TRBD1 (6 bases). The CDR3 sequence is 15 residues long. V lost 8 bases, J lost 3 bases, and 19 bases lay in between. Germline V lookup: CDR1 MNHEY, CDR2 SVGAGI. CDR3 nucleotides: TGTGCCAGCGAACAGCGAGGGGGTGTGTACTATGGCTACACCTTC. It codes for CASEQRGGVYYGYTF.

The V and J genes are TRBV4-3 and TRBJ2-2; 10 bases fit TRBD1. The germline V gene encodes CDR1 LGHNA and CDR2 YSLEER. V lost 4 bases to trimming and J lost 5 bases; unmatched junction nucleotides: 7. The CDR3 contains 16 residues. As DNA, the CDR3 is TGCGCCAGCAGCCCTAAAGGACAGGGGGGGACCGGGGAGCTGTTTTTT. Its protein is CASSPKGQGGTGELFF.

J is TRBJ1-5 and V is TRBV19; possibly TRBD1 for D (5 bases). Germline CDR1 reads LNHDA; CDR2 reads SQIVND (reference sequence). Trimming shortened V by 2 bases and J by 7 bases, and 15 bases separated the two germline ends. The CDR3 contains 15 residues. CDR3: CASSISGGSNQPQHF. The CDR3 nucleotides are TGTGCCAGTAGTATAAGTGGGGGAAGTAACCAGCCCCAGCATTTT.